Detailed here is one TCR beta chain. This may arise from a read error, as a much more abundant clone is one base away. TCR beta cDNA was prepared out of roughly 0.45 ug total RNA by means of a constant-region primer. Generation of the TCR beta libraries relied on three nested multiplex PCR rounds using slightly modified ARM-PCR. The first two PCR rounds, around 10 cycles each, used TRBV1-TRBV30 forward primers and a C-beta reverse primer. TCRdb passed the multiplex PCR reads through MiXCR, listing each CDR3 protein once. Here the sample spans 25,000 or so distinct CDR3 sequences, over 60% being singletons. The data were obtained in a study of tumor-infiltrating lymphocytes in primary liver carcinoma. Study in general: The neoplasms were of stage T1-T3 N0M0, with dimensions of 4.2 to 10 cm across.

This CDR3 region has 14 residues. Per germline, CDR1 SGHTA and CDR2 FQGNSA. V lost 3 bases and J lost 0, with 7 bases in between. Scientists recovered RNA and DNA together from about 20-30 mg of unsorted bulk tissue. The patients had histopathologically diagnosed primary liver carcinoma, and their disease was treated by surgical resection. The patients lived with chronic HBV infection and had not yet received any treatment. This chain connects TRBV7-2 to TRBJ2-3; no reliable D call. This TCR derives from a woman between 25 and 40 years old with primary liver carcinoma and hepatitis B virus infection. The source material was liver tumor tissue from sampling region 5. Specified subset: tumor region T5, tumor centre. CDR3 residues: CTSSFAPSTDTQYF. The CDR3 bases are TGTACCAGCAGCTTTGCCCCCAGCACAGATACGCAGTATTTT.